Sequencing of this T cell receptor beta chain was carried out in a study of radiation and T cells in renal cell carcinoma. Study-wide results and caveats: In nephrectomy-only tumors, top 100 clonotypes averaged around 40%, versus approximately 54% irradiated.

This CDR3 is built from 16 residues. Germline CDR1 SQVTM, CDR2 ANQGSEA. Trimming shortened V by 1 base and J by 5 bases, and 19 bases separated the two germline ends. This clone was observed a few times. Its antigen is unidentified. Libraries were prepared by immunoSEQ multiplex PCR; TCRdb keeps only in-frame clonotypes and omits some of them. The table shows fewer than 6,500 clones, with about two thirds occurring only once. Treatment given: treatment-naive control, cytoreductive nephrectomy. Treatment-naive patients without radiation supplied the control tumors at nephrectomy. The patient's renal cell carcinoma had clear cell pathology. Control tumors came from several females and 11 to 12 males, aged roughly 40 to 82.

The chain carries TRBV29-1 and TRBJ2-3, with D perhaps TRBD2 (6 bases). The source was tumor tissue, collected from a patient whose treatment was nephrectomy without radiotherapy. The TCR sequence derives from a human donor with renal cell carcinoma. CDR3 DNA: TGCAGCGTTGAAGGAGTGGATGGGGAGGTTGGAGATACGCAGTATTTT. This translates into CSVEGVDGEVGDTQYF.